This T cell receptor beta chain stems from a study of T cell responses to AZD1222 COVID-19 vaccine. Repertoires were generated with immunoSEQ multiplex PCR, while TCRdb's copy carries only in-frame clones and drops some. This sample has approximately 110,000 clones; approximately 85% occur once, and the top ten carry 9.5% to 15%. Concerning this clone itself: No antigen is known for it.

Trimming took off 4 bases at V and 4 bases at J, with 10 bases between the two ends. This CDR3 region has 13 residues. Overall study findings and caveats: Of spike-specific TCRs, nearly half reportedly target regions left unmutated in variants.

The chain uses TRBV12-3 or TRBV12-4 and TRBJ1-2, with TRBD1 as a possible D gene (5 bases). The source is an adult in good health. This specimen was peripheral blood, taken on day 0 of MenACWY control vaccination. The CDR3 loop reads CASSSRDRYGYTF. CDR3 DNA sequence: TGTGCCAGCAGTTCCAGGGATCGCTATGGCTACACCTTC.